The 17 T cell receptor beta chains given below trace back to one sample, sequenced in a study of T-cell memory formation after mild COVID-19. TCRdb reanalysed the 5' RACE reads using MiXCR and keeps one entry per CDR3 protein. The sample includes about 240,000 distinct CDR3 sequences, 7.5% to 10% seen only once; the top ten take 20% to 25%. Sequencing input: PBMCs or a T cell subset sorted from them (not recorded which). The receptors come from a young man who had mild COVID-19 (a few samples of this study predate the infection). Cell type and time point are not known.

The V gene is TRBV12-3 or TRBV12-4, the J gene TRBJ1-2, with TRBD1 matching over 9 bases. J was trimmed by 6 bases and V by 5 bases; bases with no gene match: 10. CDR3 size: 15 residues. DNA of the CDR3: TGTGCCAGCAGTCTCCGGACAGGGGAAGTTAATGGCTACACCTTC. This encodes CASSLRTGEVNGYTF.

J is TRBJ1-1 and V is TRBV10-2; TRBD1 matches at 8 bases. The V gene's germline CDR1 is WSHSY and CDR2 SAAADI. The CDR3 contains 16 residues. V was pared by 2 bases and J by 4 bases, with 9 bases of the junction left unmatched. In DNA, the CDR3 is TGCGCCAGCAGTGAGGGCGGCAGGGGGCCGGGCACTGAAGCTTTCTTT. This encodes CASSEGGRGPGTEAFF.

The CDR3 nucleotides are TGTGCCAGCAGTTTATCGGACAGGGGCAATCAGCCCCAGCATTTT. Its protein is CASSLSDRGNQPQHF. This chain connects TRBV12-3 or TRBV12-4 to TRBJ1-5, with TRBD1 identical over 8 bases. V shed 2 bases, J shed 2 bases, and the junction held 2 bases outside the gene matches. The CDR3 length is 15 residues.

The rearrangement links TRBV3-1 to TRBJ2-1, with D perhaps TRBD2 (5 bases). The V gene's germline CDR1 is LGHDT and CDR2 YNNKEL (reference sequence). Trimming cost V 8 bases and J 6 bases, with 29 bases left between them. The CDR3 is 18 amino acids. CDR3 coding DNA: TGTGCCAGCCGCGCAGCCGAGACCGGGGAGAATTTGGGCAATGAGCAGTTCTTC. It translates to CASRAAETGENLGNEQFF.

Many counts were recorded for this clonotype. V and J are TRBV7-9 and TRBJ1-3; the D is unclear. This CDR3 contains 16 residues. CDR1 SEHNR and CDR2 FQNEAQ come from the germline V gene (reference sequence). Trimming stripped 2 bases from V and 0 bases from J, with 11 bases between. The CDR3 coding sequence is TGTGCCAGCAGCTTATCCGGCCGATACTCTGGAAACACCATATATTTT. Translated, it gives CASSLSGRYSGNTIYF.

This clonotype was observed a few times. The rearrangement uses TRBV15 and TRBJ2-5, with D unclear. Trimming removed 0 bases from V and 0 bases from J, with 11 bases in between. CDR3 size: 16 residues. Germline CDR1 and CDR2: LNHNV and YYDKDF (reference sequence). CDR3 amino acids: CATSRDVDSYQETQYF. CDR3 nucleotides: TGTGCCACCAGCAGAGATGTAGACTCGTACCAAGAGACCCAGTACTTC.

The CDR3 nucleotides read TGTGCCATCAGTGATGGGACAGGGAATCAGCCCCAGCATTTT. It codes for CAISDGTGNQPQHF. The rearrangement links TRBV10-3 to TRBJ1-5, with 9 positions matching TRBD1. Losses at the gene ends were 3 bases for V and 4 bases for J; bases not matched to a gene: 1. Germline assignment: CDR1 ENHRY and CDR2 SYGVKD. The CDR3 loop spans 14 amino acids.

The table lists this clonotype with a few counts. The chain couples TRBV7-8 to TRBJ2-1; D ambiguous. V lost 7 bases to trimming and J lost 10 bases, with 20 bases between them. Germline V gives CDR1 SGHVS, CDR2 FQNEAQ. The CDR3 is 14 residues long. This CDR3 reads CASKGSQAAREQFF. As DNA, the CDR3 is TGTGCCAGCAAAGGTTCCCAGGCGGCCCGCGAGCAGTTCTTC.

This clonotype showed up just a few times. This chain uses TRBV7-6 with TRBJ1-2, with D perhaps matching TRBD1 (5 bases). The CDR3 loop spans 16 amino acids. The V gene's germline CDR1 is SGHVS and CDR2 FNYEAQ. Between the trimmed V and J ends, which lost 4 bases and 0 bases, there was a span of 15 bases. CDR3 sequence reads: CASSSSTGLANYGYTF. The CDR3 DNA reads as TGTGCCAGCAGCTCGTCCACAGGTCTAGCTAACTATGGCTACACCTTC. Full variable domain (rest looked up from reference TRBV7-6 and TRBJ1-2): GAGVSQSPRYKVTKRGQDVALRCDPISGHVSLYWYRQALGQGPEFLTYFNYEAQQDKSGLPNDRFSAERPEGSISTLTIQRTEQRDSAMYRCASSSSTGLANYGYTFGSGTRLTVV.

The rearrangement links TRBV7-6 to TRBJ2-7; TRBD2 matches 8 bases. The closer fit of TRBJ2-5 to the DNA end suggests the J call may be wrong. Germline CDR1 is SGHVS and CDR2 is FNYEAQ. The CDR3 spans 14 residues. The CDR3 bases are TGTGCCAGCAGCCCCAGGACTAGCTCGGAGACCCAGTACTTC. Translation gives CASSPRTSSETQYF.

The rearrangement joins TRBV5-8 to TRBJ2-3; D possibly corresponds to TRBD2 (5 bases). The CDR3 extends over 15 amino acids. Trimming pared 4 bases from V and 6 bases from J, leaving 18 bases between. Per germline, CDR1 SGHTS and CDR2 YDEGEE. The CDR3, as DNA: TGTGCCAGCAGCCCGATCGGGGTATTTTTGGATACGCAGTATTTT. Encoded protein: CASSPIGVFLDTQYF.

There are a few counts of this clonotype. V is TRBV5-1 and J is TRBJ2-3; 11 bases align to TRBD2. CDR3 length: 16 residues. V dropped 0 bases and J dropped 2; count of bases not matched to a gene: 2. Germline assignment: CDR1 SGHRS and CDR2 YFSETQ. In DNA, the CDR3 is TGCGCCAGCAGCTTGGGACTAGCGGGAATCACAGATACGCAGTATTTT. Residues: CASSLGLAGITDTQYF.

This clonotype has more than one count but fewer than ten. The gene calls are TRBV5-1 and TRBJ1-1; D may be TRBD1 (6 bases). The CDR3 is 15 amino acids. Trimming removed 4 bases from V and 0 bases from J, with 13 bases in between. From germline, CDR1 is SGHRS and CDR2 YFSETQ. The CDR3 sequence is CASSPQTGMNTEAFF. In DNA, the CDR3 is TGCGCCAGCAGCCCTCAGACAGGAATGAACACTGAAGCTTTCTTT.

This clonotype has a handful of counts. V is TRBV28 and J is TRBJ1-2; D ambiguous. Germline assignment: CDR1 MDHEN and CDR2 SYDVKM. The length of the CDR3 is 14 residues. The V gene lost 1 base and the J gene lost 4 bases, with 10 bases spanning the gap. The CDR3 is CASSLYPRTYGYTF. The CDR3 nucleotides read TGTGCCAGCAGTTTATACCCCAGGACCTATGGCTACACCTTC.

This chain joins TRBV4-3 and TRBJ2-3; tentatively, D is TRBD1 or TRBD2 (5 bases each). Germline CDR1 reads LGHNA; CDR2 reads YSLEER. CDR3 length equals 18 residues. V was clipped by 0 bases and J by 1 base, with 17 bases between them. CDR3 coding DNA: TGCGCCAGCAGCCAAGAGATCGGGACCTCCAGACGCACAGATACGCAGTATTTT. Translated: CASSQEIGTSRRTDTQYF.

This clonotype was observed a handful of times. This rearrangement joins TRBV19 to TRBJ2-2; D remains ambiguous. The CDR3 spans 11 residues. CDR1 is LNHDA and CDR2 is SQIVND in the germline V gene (reference sequence). Trimming took off 8 bases at V and 6 bases at J, with 7 bases between the two ends. CDR3 bases: TGTGCCAGTGGTGCGTCCGGGGAGCTGTTTTTT. This sequence encodes CASGASGELFF.

This clonotype has just a few counts. V and J are TRBV12-3 or TRBV12-4 and TRBJ2-1; 9 positions agree with TRBD2. The junction had 9 bases not matched to a gene; V was cut back by 7 bases and J by 8 bases. The CDR3 spans 14 residues. The CDR3 region has the DNA TGTGCCAGCATTCCGGGACTAGCTTGGCATGAGCAGTTCTTC. Translating it yields CASIPGLAWHEQFF.